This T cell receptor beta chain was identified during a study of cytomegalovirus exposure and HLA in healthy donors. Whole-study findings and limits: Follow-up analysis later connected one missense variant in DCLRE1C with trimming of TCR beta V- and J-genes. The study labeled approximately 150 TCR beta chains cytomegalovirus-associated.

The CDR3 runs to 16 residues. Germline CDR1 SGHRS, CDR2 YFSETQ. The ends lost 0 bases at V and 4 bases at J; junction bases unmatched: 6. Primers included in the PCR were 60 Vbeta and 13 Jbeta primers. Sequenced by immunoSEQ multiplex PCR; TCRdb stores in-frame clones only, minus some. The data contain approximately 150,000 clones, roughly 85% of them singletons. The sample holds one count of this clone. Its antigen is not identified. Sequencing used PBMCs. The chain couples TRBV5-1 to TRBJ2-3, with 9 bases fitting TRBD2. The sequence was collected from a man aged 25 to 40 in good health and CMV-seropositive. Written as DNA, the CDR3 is TGCGCCAGCAGCTTGGCCCTGACTAGCGGAGCAGATACGCAGTATTTT. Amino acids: CASSLALTSGADTQYF.